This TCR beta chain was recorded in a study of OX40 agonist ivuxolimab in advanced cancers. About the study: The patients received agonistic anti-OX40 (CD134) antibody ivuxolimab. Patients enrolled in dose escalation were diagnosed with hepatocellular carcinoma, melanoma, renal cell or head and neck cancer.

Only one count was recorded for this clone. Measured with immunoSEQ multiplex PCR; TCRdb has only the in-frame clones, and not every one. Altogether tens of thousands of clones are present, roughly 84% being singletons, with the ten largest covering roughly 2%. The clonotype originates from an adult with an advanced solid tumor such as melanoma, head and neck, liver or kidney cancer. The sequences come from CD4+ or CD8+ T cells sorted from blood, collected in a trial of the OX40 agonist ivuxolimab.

The CDR3 DNA is TGTGCCAGCAGCTTTCGAGGTAGCGGGACAGCAGATACGCAGTATTTT. This sequence encodes CASSFRGSGTADTQYF. The rearrangement uses TRBV11-2 and TRBJ2-3; TRBD2 is a possible D gene (8 bases). V was shortened by 3 bases and J by 4 bases, with 17 bases between the two germline ends. The CDR3 loop spans 16 amino acids. Germline lookup yields CDR1 SGHAT and CDR2 FQNNGV. The entire variable domain, with the rest obtained from reference TRBV11-2 and TRBJ2-3, is as follows: EAGVAQSPRYKIIEKRQSVAFWCNPISGHATLYWYQQILGQGPKLLIQFQNNGVVDDSQLPKDRFSAERLKGVDSTLKIQPAKLEDSAVYLCASSFRGSGTADTQYFGPGTRLTVL.